The present T cell receptor (beta chain) was sequenced within a study of graft-versus-host responses after intestinal transplantation (dated by TCRdb to the early 2020s). About the investigation overall: The transplants that recipients received were multivisceral, liver-intestinal, or isolated intestinal. A cohort of 20 to 25 intestinal transplant recipients, including one retransplant, was enrolled, and a few patients lacking pretransplant specimens were excluded. Graft-versus-host and host-versus-graft alloreactive T cell clones were tracked in the graft, circulation and bone marrow after intestinal transplantation using bulk TCR-beta CDR3 sequencing. Rather than going through the commercial service, samples from three later patients were sequenced in-house on an Illumina MiSeq and processed with MiXCR. Every recipient was given anti-thymocyte globulin induction, then maintenance tacrolimus and steroids for about 3 years. To identify alloreactive clones, pre-transplant mixed lymphocyte reaction products were sequenced and then compared with unstimulated pre-transplant donor and recipient T cells. Donor T cell macrochimerism was defined as a peak of at least 4% donor T cells among recipient peripheral blood mononuclear cells. The paper as a whole reports these results and caveats: Peak levels of circulating GvH clones were associated with declines in HvG clones early after transplant. The conclusions were limited by the relatively low number and heterogeneity of the intestinal transplant patients. GvH clones were found in recipient bone marrow, and some of the GvH clones appeared earlier in ileal mucosa or blood, which is consistent with an intestinal mucosal origin. High GvH to HvG T cell clonal ratios were observed in the allografts of patients with donor T cell macrochimerism.

The CDR3 runs 12 amino acids, cysteine and phenylalanine included. Here the CDR3 DNA is all that survives: 36 bases in frame from base 1. CDR1 and CDR2, looked up from the germline V gene, are SQVTM and ANQGSEA. Trimming accounts for 7 bases at V and 6 bases at J, while the number of junction bases matched to no gene is 4. According to the study, the label for this sample's time point signals: cells obtained before transplantation from donor or recipient. CD3+CD4+ and CD3+CD8+ populations were FACS-sorted from unstimulated pre-transplant donor and recipient cells taken from spleen or lymph nodes. As concerns this clone: Its antigen remains undetermined. No much larger clone is present one base from it, and per-base qualities are unavailable.

The method behind the library was the immunoSEQ multiplex PCR assay. For most patients, genomic DNA was isolated with the Qiagen DNeasy Blood and Tissue Kit and sent frozen to Adaptive Biotechnologies for TCR sequencing. For most patients, genomic DNA was subjected to high-throughput TCR-beta CDR3 sequencing by Adaptive Biotechnologies. The authors processed their data as follows. TCR sequencing data for around 19 patients were retrieved from Adaptive's ImmunoSEQ software; a few other patients were processed with MiXCR and VDJtools. CD4 versus CD8 sorting errors were corrected by removing sequences found in both subsets at a frequency ratio below 5:1. Because the origin of CDR3 nucleotide sequences shared between donor and recipient could not be assigned, those sequences were removed. At least 2-fold expansion over unstimulated cells and a minimum CFSE-low frequency of 0.002% (template counts) or 0.001% (read counts) were required for clones to be classified as alloreactive. Mappable clones were those detected in sequenced pre-transplant spleen, lymph node, or MLR CFSE-low populations of the donor or recipient. The cumulative frequency of alloreactive clones was calculated as a percentage of all sequences, weighted by copy number. The table comes from immuneACCESS by way of TCRdb, which keeps in-frame sequences with V and J called. Part of the clones is missing from these tables; in studies checked, under half for an unresolved V gene and the rest for unknown reasons. That table is the source of V, J and clone size, and D and trimming were worked out from the DNA. This sample is represented by over 80,000 clones; roughly 91% of them were singletons. The ten largest make up roughly 0.17% of the sample.

The sequence came from a human donor who was the organ donor for an intestinal transplant. The material sequenced was unstimulated CD4+ T cells sorted from spleen or lymph node cells, taken before transplant. The chain is encoded by TRBV29-1 joined to TRBJ2-1; 9 bases in the middle match TRBD1. The CDR3 protein is CSAMTGGNEQFF. The nucleotide sequence is given as TGCAGCGCCATGACAGGGGGCAATGAGCAGTTCTTC.